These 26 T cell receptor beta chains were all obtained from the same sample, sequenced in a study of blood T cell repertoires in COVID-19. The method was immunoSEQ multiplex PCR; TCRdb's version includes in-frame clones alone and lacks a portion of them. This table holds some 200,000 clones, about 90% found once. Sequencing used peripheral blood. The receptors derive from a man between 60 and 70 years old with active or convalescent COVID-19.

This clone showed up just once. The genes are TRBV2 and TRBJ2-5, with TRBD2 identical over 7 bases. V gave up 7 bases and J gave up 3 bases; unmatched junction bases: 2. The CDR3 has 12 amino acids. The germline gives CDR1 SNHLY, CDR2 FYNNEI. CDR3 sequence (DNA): TGTGCCAGCAAACGGGAGGAAGAGACCCAGTACTTC. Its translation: CASKREEETQYF.

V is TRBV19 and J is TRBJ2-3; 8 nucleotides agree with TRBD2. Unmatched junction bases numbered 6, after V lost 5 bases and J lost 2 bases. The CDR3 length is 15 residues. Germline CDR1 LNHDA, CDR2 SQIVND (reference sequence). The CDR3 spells CASSWVAGTTDTQYF. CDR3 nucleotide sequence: TGTGCCAGTAGTTGGGTAGCGGGGACCACAGATACGCAGTATTTT.

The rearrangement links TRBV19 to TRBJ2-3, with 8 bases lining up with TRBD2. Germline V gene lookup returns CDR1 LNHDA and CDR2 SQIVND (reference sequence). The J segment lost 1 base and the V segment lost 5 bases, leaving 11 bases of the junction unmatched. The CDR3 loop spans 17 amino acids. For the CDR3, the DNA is TGTGCCAGTAGTTCCGCCCGGAGTAGCGGGGGCACAGATACGCAGTATTTT. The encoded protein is CASSSARSSGGTDTQYF.

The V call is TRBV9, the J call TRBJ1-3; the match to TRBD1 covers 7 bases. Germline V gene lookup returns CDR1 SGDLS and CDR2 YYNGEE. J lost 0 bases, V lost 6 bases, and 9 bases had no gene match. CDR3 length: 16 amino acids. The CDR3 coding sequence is TGTGCCAGCAACCCAGGCAGGGGGAGCTCTGGAAACACCATATATTTT. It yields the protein CASNPGRGSSGNTIYF.

DNA for the CDR3: TGTGCCACCTCCAAGATGCGGGGGAGCTCCAAAAACATTCAGTACTTC. Its protein is CATSKMRGSSKNIQYF. The chain is built from TRBV2 and TRBJ2-4; 7 bases fit TRBD2. With V trimmed by 10 bases and J by 2 bases, 14 bases remained unmatched. The CDR3 has 16 residues. Germline assignment: CDR1 SNHLY and CDR2 FYNNEI.

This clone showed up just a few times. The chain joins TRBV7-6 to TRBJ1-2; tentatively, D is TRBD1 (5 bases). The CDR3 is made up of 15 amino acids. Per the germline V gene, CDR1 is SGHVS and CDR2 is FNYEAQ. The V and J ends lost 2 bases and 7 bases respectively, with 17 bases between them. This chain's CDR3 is CASSLTGGVGSGYTF. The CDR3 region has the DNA TGTGCCAGCAGCTTAACGGGAGGGGTAGGATCTGGCTACACCTTC.

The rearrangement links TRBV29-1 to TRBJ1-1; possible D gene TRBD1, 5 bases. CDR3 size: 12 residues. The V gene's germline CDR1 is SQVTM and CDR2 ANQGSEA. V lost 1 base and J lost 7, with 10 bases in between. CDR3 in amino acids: CSVEAGQGEAFF. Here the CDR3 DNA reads TGCAGCGTTGAAGCGGGCCAGGGTGAAGCTTTCTTT.

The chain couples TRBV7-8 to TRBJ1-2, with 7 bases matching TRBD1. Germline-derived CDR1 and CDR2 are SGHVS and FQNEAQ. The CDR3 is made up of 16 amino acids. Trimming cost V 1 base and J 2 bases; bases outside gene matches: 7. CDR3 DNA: TGTGCCAGCAGCTTAGTGACCGGGACAGCGAACTATGGCTACACCTTC. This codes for CASSLVTGTANYGYTF.

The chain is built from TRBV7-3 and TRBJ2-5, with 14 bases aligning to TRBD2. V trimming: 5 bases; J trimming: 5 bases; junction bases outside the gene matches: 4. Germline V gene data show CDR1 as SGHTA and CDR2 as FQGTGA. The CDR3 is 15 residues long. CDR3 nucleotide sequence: TGTGCCAGCAGCCTGGGACTAGCGGGGGCGGAGACCCAGTACTTC. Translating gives CASSLGLAGAETQYF.

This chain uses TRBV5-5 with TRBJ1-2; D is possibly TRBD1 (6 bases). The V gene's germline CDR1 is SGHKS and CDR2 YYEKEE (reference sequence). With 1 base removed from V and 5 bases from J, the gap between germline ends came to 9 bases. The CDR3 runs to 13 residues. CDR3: CASSLYREYGYTF. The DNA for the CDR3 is TGTGCCAGCAGCTTGTACAGGGAGTATGGCTACACCTTC.

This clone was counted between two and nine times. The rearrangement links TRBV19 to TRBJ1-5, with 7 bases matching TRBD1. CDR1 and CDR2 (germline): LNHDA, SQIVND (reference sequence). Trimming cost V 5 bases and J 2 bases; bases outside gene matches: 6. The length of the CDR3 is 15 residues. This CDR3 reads CASSLYRGGNQPQHF. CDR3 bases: TGTGCCAGTAGTTTATACAGGGGAGGCAATCAGCCCCAGCATTTT.

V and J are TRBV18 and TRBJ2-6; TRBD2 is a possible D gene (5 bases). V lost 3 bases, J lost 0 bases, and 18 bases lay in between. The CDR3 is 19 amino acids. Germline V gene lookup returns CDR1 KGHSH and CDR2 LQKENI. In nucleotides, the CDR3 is TGTGCCAGCTCACCTCCGATCGGACGGCGGGTCTCTGGGGCCAACGTCCTGACTTTC. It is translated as CASSPPIGRRVSGANVLTF.

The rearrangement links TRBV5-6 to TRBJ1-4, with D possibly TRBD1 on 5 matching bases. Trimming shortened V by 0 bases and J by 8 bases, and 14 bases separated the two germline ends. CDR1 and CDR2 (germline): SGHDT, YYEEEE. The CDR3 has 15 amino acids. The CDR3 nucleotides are TGTGCCAGCAGCTTGGGGATGGGGCGCAACGAAAAACTGTTTTTT. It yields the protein CASSLGMGRNEKLFF.

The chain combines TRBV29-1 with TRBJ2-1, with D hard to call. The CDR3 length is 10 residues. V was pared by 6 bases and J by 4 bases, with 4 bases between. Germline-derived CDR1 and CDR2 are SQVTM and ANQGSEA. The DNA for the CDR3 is TGCAGCGTACTATACAATGAGCAGTTCTTC. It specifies CSVLYNEQFF.

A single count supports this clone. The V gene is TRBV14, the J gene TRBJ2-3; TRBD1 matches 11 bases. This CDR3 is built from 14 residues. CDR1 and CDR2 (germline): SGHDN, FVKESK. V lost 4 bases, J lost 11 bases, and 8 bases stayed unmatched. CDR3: CASSPGQGGAKQYF. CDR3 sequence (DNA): TGTGCCAGCAGCCCGGGACAGGGGGGGGCAAAGCAGTATTTT.

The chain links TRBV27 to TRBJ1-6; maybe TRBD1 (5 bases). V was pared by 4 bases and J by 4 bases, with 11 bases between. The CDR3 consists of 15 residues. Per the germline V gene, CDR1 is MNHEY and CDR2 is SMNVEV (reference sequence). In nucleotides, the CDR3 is TGTGCCAGCAGTTCAATCCAGGGATATAATTCACCCCTCCACTTT. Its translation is CASSSIQGYNSPLHF.

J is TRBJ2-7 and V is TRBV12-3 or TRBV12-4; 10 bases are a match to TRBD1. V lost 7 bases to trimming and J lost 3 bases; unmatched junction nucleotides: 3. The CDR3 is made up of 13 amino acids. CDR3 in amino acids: CASTWTGGYEQYF. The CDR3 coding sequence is TGTGCCAGCACCTGGACAGGGGGCTACGAGCAGTACTTC.

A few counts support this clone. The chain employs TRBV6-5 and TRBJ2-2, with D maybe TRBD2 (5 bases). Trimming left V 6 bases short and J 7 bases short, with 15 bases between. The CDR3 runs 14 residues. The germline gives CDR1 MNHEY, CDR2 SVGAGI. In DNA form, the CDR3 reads TGTGCCAGCAGGCGCGGGCCCTCACTCGGGGAGCTGTTTTTT. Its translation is CASRRGPSLGELFF.

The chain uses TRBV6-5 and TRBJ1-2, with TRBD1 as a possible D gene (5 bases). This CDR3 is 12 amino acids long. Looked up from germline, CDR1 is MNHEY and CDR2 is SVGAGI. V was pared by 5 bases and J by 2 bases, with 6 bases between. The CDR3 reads CASSHRNYGYTF. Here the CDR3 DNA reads TGTGCCAGCAGTCACAGGAACTATGGCTACACCTTC.

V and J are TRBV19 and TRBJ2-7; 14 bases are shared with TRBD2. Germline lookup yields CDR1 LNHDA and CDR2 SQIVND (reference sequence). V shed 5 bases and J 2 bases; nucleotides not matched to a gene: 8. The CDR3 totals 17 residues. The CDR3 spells CASSPGLAGGSTYEQYF. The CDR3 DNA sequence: TGTGCCAGTAGTCCCGGACTAGCGGGGGGCTCCACCTACGAGCAGTACTTC. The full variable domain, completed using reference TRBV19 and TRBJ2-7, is DGGITQSPKYLFRKEGQNVTLSCEQNLNHDAMYWYRQDPGQGLRLIYYSQIVNDFQKGDIAEGYSVSREKKESFPLTVTSAQKNPTAFYLCASSPGLAGGSTYEQYFGPGTRLTVT.

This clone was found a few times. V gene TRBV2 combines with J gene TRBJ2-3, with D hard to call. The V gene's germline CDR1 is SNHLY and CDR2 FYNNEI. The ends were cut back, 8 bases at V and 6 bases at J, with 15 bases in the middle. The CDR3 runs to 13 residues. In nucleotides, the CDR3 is TGTGCCAGCTCACGTACCGGAGTTGATACGCAGTATTTT. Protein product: CASSRTGVDTQYF.

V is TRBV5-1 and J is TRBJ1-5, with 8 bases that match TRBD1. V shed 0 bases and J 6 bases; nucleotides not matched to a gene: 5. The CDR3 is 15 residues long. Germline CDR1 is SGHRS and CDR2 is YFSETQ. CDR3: CASSLDRGEGQPQHF. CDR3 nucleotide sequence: TGCGCCAGCAGCTTGGACAGGGGGGAAGGTCAGCCCCAGCATTTT.

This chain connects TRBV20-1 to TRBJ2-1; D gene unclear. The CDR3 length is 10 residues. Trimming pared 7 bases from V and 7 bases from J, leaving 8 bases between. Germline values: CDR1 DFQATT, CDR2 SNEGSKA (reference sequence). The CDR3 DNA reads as TGCAGTGTTGTCGGGAATGAGCAGTTCTTC. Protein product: CSVVGNEQFF.

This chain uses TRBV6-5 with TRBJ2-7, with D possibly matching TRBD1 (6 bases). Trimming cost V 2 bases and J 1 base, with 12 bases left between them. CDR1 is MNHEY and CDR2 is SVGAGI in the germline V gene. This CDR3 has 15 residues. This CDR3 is CASSYNIRGSYEQYF. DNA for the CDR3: TGTGCCAGCAGTTACAATATCAGGGGTTCCTACGAGCAGTACTTC.

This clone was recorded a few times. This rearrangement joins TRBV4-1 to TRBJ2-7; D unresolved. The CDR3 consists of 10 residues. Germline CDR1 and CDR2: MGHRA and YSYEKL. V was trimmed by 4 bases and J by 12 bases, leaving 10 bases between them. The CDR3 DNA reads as TGCGCCAGCAGCCCCTGTTTAGCGTACTTC. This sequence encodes CASSPCLAYF.

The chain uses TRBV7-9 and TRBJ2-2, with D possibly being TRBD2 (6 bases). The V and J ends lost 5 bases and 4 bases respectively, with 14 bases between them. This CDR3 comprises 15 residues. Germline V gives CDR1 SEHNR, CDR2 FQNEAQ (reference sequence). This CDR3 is CASSLPGLSTGELFF. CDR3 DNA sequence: TGTGCCAGCAGCCTACCGGGACTTTCCACCGGGGAGCTGTTTTTT.